A single sample is the source of the 20 T cell receptor beta chains below, sequenced in a study of shared clonotypes between healthy human individuals. The naive CD8 fraction comprised CD45RO-negative cells positively selected for CCR7 and excluded terminally differentiated effector memory CD45RA+ cells. Profiled with immunoSEQ multiplex PCR; TCRdb holds only in-frame clones, not every one. Of under 1 million clones in the sample, about 96% are singletons; the top ten hold under 0.3%. Specimen: naive CD8+ T cells sorted from blood. The source is a man aged 25-45 years in good health.

This chain uses TRBV29-1 with TRBJ2-3, with 7 positions matching TRBD2. The germline CDR1 and CDR2 sequences are SQVTM and ANQGSEA. With V trimmed by 3 bases and J by 2 bases, 8 bases remained unmatched. This CDR3 is built from 15 residues. The DNA for the CDR3 is TGCAGCGTTGAGTTCCGCCGGGACTACACAGATACGCAGTATTTT. This gives the protein CSVEFRRDYTDTQYF.

The chain carries TRBV11-2 and TRBJ2-7; TRBD1 might be the D (6 bases). Germline loops: CDR1 SGHAT, CDR2 FQNNGV. CDR3 size: 17 residues. Trimming pared 0 bases from V and 0 bases from J, leaving 15 bases between. CDR3: CASSLDLLRDNSYEQYF. The CDR3, as DNA: TGTGCCAGCAGCTTAGATCTCTTACGGGACAACTCCTACGAGCAGTACTTC.

In the case of this clone: Additional DNA sequences in this sample encode the identical CDR3. The rearrangement links TRBV5-1 to TRBJ2-3; D not certain. Germline-derived CDR1 and CDR2 are SGHRS and YFSETQ. V lost 0 bases to trimming and J lost 6 bases, with 5 bases between them. The CDR3 spans 12 residues. This CDR3 reads CASSLVGDTQYF. The CDR3 DNA is TGCGCCAGCAGCTTGGTCGGCGATACGCAGTATTTT. Using reference TRBV5-1 and TRBJ2-3 for the parts outside the CDR3, the full variable domain is KAGVTQTPRYLIKTRGQQVTLSCSPISGHRSVSWYQQTPGQGLQFLFEYFSETQRNKGNFPGRFSGRQFSNSRSEMNVSTLELGDSALYLCASSLVGDTQYFGPGTRLTVL.

The rearrangement uses TRBV4-3 and TRBJ2-7; 7 bases are shared with TRBD2. CDR3 size: 17 residues. Germline values: CDR1 LGHNA, CDR2 YSLEER. With 0 bases clipped from V and 0 bases from J, the junction kept 8 bases outside the gene matches. CDR3: CASSQDVGEGRSYEQYF. The CDR3 coding sequence is TGCGCCAGCAGCCAAGACGTGGGGGAGGGCCGCTCCTACGAGCAGTACTTC.

Of note for this clone: Other DNA sequences within the sample encode an identical CDR3. This CDR3 is CASSQDRWGNTEAFF. The CDR3, as DNA: TGCGCCAGCAGCCAAGATCGTTGGGGGAACACTGAAGCTTTCTTT. This chain joins TRBV4-3 and TRBJ1-1; D remains ambiguous. The CDR3 has 15 amino acids. The V gene lost 0 bases and the J gene lost 1 base, with 9 bases spanning the gap. CDR1 and CDR2 from the germline V gene are LGHNA and YSLEER.

CDR3 residues: CASSLKSSDTQYF. The CDR3 DNA sequence: TGTGCCAGCAGCTTAAAGTCCTCGGATACGCAGTATTTT. The V gene is TRBV7-3, the J gene TRBJ2-3; D is unclear. V lost 1 base and J 6 bases, leaving 8 bases between the germline ends. In germline, CDR1 is SGHTA, CDR2 FQGTGA. This CDR3 has 13 residues.

This chain joins TRBV6-1 and TRBJ1-5; 8 nucleotides match TRBD1. V lost 0 bases to trimming and J lost 7 bases; unmatched junction nucleotides: 8. Germline CDR1 and CDR2: MNHNS and SASEGT. The CDR3 is made up of 16 amino acids. The CDR3 coding sequence is TGTGCCAGCAGTGAAGCGCCCCAGGGGGCTGGGCAGCCCCAGCATTTT. It codes for CASSEAPQGAGQPQHF.

DNA of the CDR3: TGTGCCAGCAGTTATGGGGGTAGCGGCTACGAGCAGTACTTC. This codes for CASSYGGSGYEQYF. The genes are TRBV6-5 and TRBJ2-7, with D possibly matching TRBD2 (6 bases). Germline assignment: CDR1 MNHEY and CDR2 SVGAGI. Trimming removed 3 bases from V and 3 bases from J, with 12 bases in between. The CDR3 loop spans 14 amino acids.

Concerning this clone: The sample has other DNA sequences that encode this CDR3 too. The chain couples TRBV19 to TRBJ2-1; TRBD2 is a possible D gene (5 bases). The CDR3 has 14 residues. Trimming took off 3 bases at V and 1 base at J, with 7 bases between the two ends. CDR1 is LNHDA, CDR2 SQIVND, per germline (reference sequence). CDR3 amino acids: CASSMGSSYNEQFF. In DNA, the CDR3 is TGTGCCAGTAGTATGGGGAGTTCCTACAATGAGCAGTTCTTC.

The CDR3 coding sequence is TGTGCCAGCTTGGGGGACGGAAGGTATGGAAACACCATATATTTT. Its translation is CASLGDGRYGNTIYF. The genes are TRBV19 and TRBJ1-3; tentative D call: TRBD1 (5 bases). The CDR3 is made up of 15 amino acids. Looked up from germline, CDR1 is LNHDA and CDR2 is SQIVND (reference sequence). Trimming took off 9 bases at V and 3 bases at J, with 18 bases between the two ends.

About this clone: Other DNA sequences in this sample translate to the same CDR3. The chain employs TRBV6-5 and TRBJ1-1; 7 bases are a match to TRBD1. The CDR3 sequence is 12 residues long. The V segment lost 4 bases and the J segment 4 bases; nucleotides outside the gene matches: 0. Germline V lookup: CDR1 MNHEY, CDR2 SVGAGI. In nucleotides, the CDR3 is TGTGCCAGCAGTTCAGGGGGCACTGAAGCTTTCTTT. Protein product: CASSSGGTEAFF.

The J gene is TRBJ2-3, the V gene TRBV28, with a possible D match to TRBD2 (6 bases). Trimming took 1 base from V and 4 from J, leaving 9 bases between them. Per the germline V gene, CDR1 is MDHEN and CDR2 is SYDVKM. The CDR3 spans 14 residues. CDR3 bases: TGTGCCAGCAGTTTATTACGGGAGCCAGATACGCAGTATTTT. This codes for CASSLLREPDTQYF.

Concerning this clone: The same CDR3 is also encoded by other DNA sequences in this sample. The chain joins TRBV6-5 to TRBJ2-1; 9 nucleotides agree with TRBD2. In germline, CDR1 is MNHEY, CDR2 SVGAGI. The CDR3 is 15 residues long. V was pared by 5 bases and J by 0 bases, with 2 bases of the junction left unmatched. CDR3 sequence (DNA): TGTGCCAGCAGTCTAGCGGGAAGCTCCTACAATGAGCAGTTCTTC. Translation gives CASSLAGSSYNEQFF.

The rearrangement uses TRBV18 and TRBJ2-7; TRBD2 is a possible D gene (7 bases). With 1 base removed from V and 2 bases from J, the gap between germline ends came to 21 bases. This CDR3 has 18 amino acids. The germline CDR1 and CDR2 sequences are KGHSH and LQKENI. Here the CDR3 reads CASSPRTRRGTIPYEQYF. DNA for the CDR3: TGTGCCAGCTCACCACGGACGAGGCGGGGGACAATTCCCTACGAGCAGTACTTC.

The CDR3 nucleotides read TGTGCCAGTAGTAGCAGGACTAGCGGGAGGGATTACAATGAGCAGTTCTTC. This encodes CASSSRTSGRDYNEQFF. The chain combines TRBV19 with TRBJ2-1; TRBD2 matches at 15 bases. V dropped 4 bases and J dropped 4; count of bases not matched to a gene: 5. The length of the CDR3 is 17 residues. Germline V gene data show CDR1 as LNHDA and CDR2 as SQIVND (reference sequence).

DNA for the CDR3: TGTGCCAGCAGCGTAGGATGGGGGACCGGCTACGAGCAGTACTTC. This encodes CASSVGWGTGYEQYF. The gene calls are TRBV9 and TRBJ2-7, with D tentatively TRBD1 or TRBD2 (5 bases each). V lost 0 bases and J lost 3, with 13 bases in between. CDR1 is SGDLS and CDR2 is YYNGEE in the germline V gene. CDR3 size: 15 residues.

The chain links TRBV7-9 to TRBJ1-2; 7 bases are shared with TRBD1. CDR1 and CDR2 (germline): SEHNR, FQNEAQ (reference sequence). The trim removed 4 bases at V and 2 bases at J, leaving 10 bases unmatched. This CDR3 contains 16 residues. This CDR3 is CASSSTWDRGNYGYTF. CDR3 DNA: TGTGCCAGCAGCTCGACTTGGGACAGAGGAAACTATGGCTACACCTTC.

The chain uses TRBV7-2 and TRBJ2-3, with unresolved D. V lost 0 bases and J 5 bases, leaving 21 bases between the germline ends. The CDR3 covers 18 residues. Germline lookup yields CDR1 SGHTA and CDR2 FQGNSA. CDR3 in DNA: TGTGCCAGCAGCTTAGCTAGTGCATCCTGGGAATGGGGAGATACGCAGTATTTT. Translated: CASSLASASWEWGDTQYF.

This rearrangement joins TRBV11-2 to TRBJ1-1, with D tentatively TRBD1 (5 bases). The CDR3 covers 16 residues. Trimming left V 3 bases short and J 7 bases short, with 21 bases between. The germline CDR1 and CDR2 sequences are SGHAT and FQNNGV. The CDR3 loop reads CASSFWGVPRAGEAFF. DNA of the CDR3: TGTGCCAGCAGCTTTTGGGGGGTCCCCCGGGCGGGTGAAGCTTTCTTT.

This rearrangement joins TRBV29-1 to TRBJ1-2; 7 bases fit TRBD1. Germline V gene sequence: CDR1 SQVTM, CDR2 ANQGSEA. Losses at the gene ends were 4 bases for V and 4 bases for J; bases not matched to a gene: 6. The length of the CDR3 is 13 residues. CDR3 sequence reads: CSVARRQGYGYTF. CDR3 sequence (DNA): TGCAGCGTTGCCAGGCGACAGGGCTATGGCTACACCTTC. The complete variable domain, with remaining parts taken from reference TRBV29-1 and TRBJ1-2, reads SAVISQKPSRDICQRGTSLTIQCQVDSQVTMMFWYRQQPGQSLTLIATANQGSEATYESGFVIDKFPISRPNLTFSTLTVSNMSPEDSSIYLCSVARRQGYGYTFGSGTRLTVV.